This record looks at one T cell receptor (beta chain) sequence and its context. The antigen remains unidentified. TCRdb's table, derived via immunoSEQ multiplex PCR, lists solely in-frame clones and lacks some. The sample shows tens of thousands of clones, about 84% of them seen only once. The data were obtained in a study of OX40 agonist ivuxolimab in advanced cancers. On the study more broadly: Among those enrolled, mean age was about 63 years (range about 23 to 90) and 70% to 85% were male. Findings and limits, study-wide: At doses 0.1 to 3.0 mg/kg, CD4+ and CD8+ clones expanded.

CDR1 and CDR2 from the germline V gene are MGHDK and SYGVNS. The CDR3 runs to 13 residues. The V end was cut by 8 bases, the J end by 0 bases, with 11 bases between. The chain combines TRBV25-1 with TRBJ2-7; the D gene is possibly TRBD1 (6 bases). The sequencing used CD4+ or CD8+ T cells sorted from blood, collected in a trial of the OX40 agonist ivuxolimab. The TCR originated in an adult with an advanced solid tumor such as melanoma, head and neck, liver or kidney cancer. The CDR3 sequence is CASELRGSYEQYF. Written as DNA, the CDR3 is TGTGCCAGCGAGCTCAGGGGCTCCTACGAGCAGTACTTC.